These T cell receptor beta chains were read from a single sample in a study of CD8+ T cells in alopecia areata. Repertoires were generated with immunoSEQ multiplex PCR, while TCRdb's copy carries only in-frame clones and drops some. The sample consists of approximately 280,000 clones, about three fifths of them appearing once. The input for sequencing was CD4+ T cells sorted from blood, taken at week 24, from a patient treated with tofacitinib. The receptor source for this set is a human donor with alopecia areata. The CDR3 runs from the conserved cysteine through the conserved F or W. The order of the fields is J gene, clone size, V gene, D gene, CDR3 DNA, CDR3 protein. D genes are given only for firm matches. Size is stated for part of the rows, as once, few or many counts, or as a class when the clone is expanded.

TRBJ2-3	NA	TRBV25-1	TRBD2	TGTGCCAGCAGTCCGTATACTAGCGGGGGGGACACAGATACGCAGTATTTT	CASSPYTSGGDTDTQYF
TRBJ1-5	few	TRBV30	NA	TGTGCCTGGAGTGTACGGGTCGGGACAAATAGCAATCAGCCCCAGCATTTT	CAWSVRVGTNSNQPQHF
TRBJ1-6	NA	TRBV7-6	NA	TGTGCCAGCAGCTTAGATCAGGGGAGGTCTTGGGATTCACCCCTCCACTTT	CASSLDQGRSWDSPLHF
TRBJ2-5	few	TRBV29-1	NA	TGCAGCGTTGAAAGGCGGGGCCACCAAGAGACCCAGTACTTC	CSVERRGHQETQYF
TRBJ1-2	NA	TRBV20-1	NA	TGCAGTGGTCTATTTAACTATGGCTACACCTTC	CSGLFNYGYTF
TRBJ1-1	NA	TRBV28	NA	TGTGCCAGCAGTTTACGCGAGGGAGAAGCTTTCTTT	CASSLREGEAFF
TRBJ1-1	NA	TRBV7-2	NA	TGTGCCAGCAGCTTGCGTGGGCAGGGGACTGAAGCTTTCTTT	CASSLRGQGTEAFF
TRBJ2-3	once	TRBV15	NA	TGTGCCACCAGCAGAGCCCTGGTAGCTGCGTACACAGATACGCAGTATTTT	CATSRALVAAYTDTQYF
TRBJ2-1	NA	TRBV5-1	NA	TGCGCCAGCAGCTTGGTGACCAACCCATACAATGAGCAGTTCTTC	CASSLVTNPYNEQFF
TRBJ2-7	NA	TRBV2	NA	TGTGCCAGCAGGGACAACTCCTACGAGCAGTACTTC	CASRDNSYEQYF
TRBJ1-1	NA	TRBV5-1	TRBD1	TGCGCCAGCAGCTCCCAACCCGGACAGGGGGCTAACACTGAAGCTTTCTTT	CASSSQPGQGANTEAFF
TRBJ2-7	NA	TRBV5-1	NA	TGCGCCAGCAGCCTGACTTGGGCCGGCGGGGTCGGCTACGAGCAGTACTTC	CASSLTWAGGVGYEQYF
TRBJ2-5	NA	TRBV28	TRBD1	TGTGCCAGCAGTTTACCAGGGGGCGCTGGGGAGACCCAGTACTTC	CASSLPGGAGETQYF
TRBJ1-1	few	TRBV29-1	TRBD1	TGCAGCGTCCGACAGGGAGGGACTGAAGCTTTCTTT	CSVRQGGTEAFF
TRBJ2-7	NA	TRBV29-1	TRBD2	TGCAGCGTTGGACCGGGACTAGCGGGTGGGGAGCAGTACTTC	CSVGPGLAGGEQYF
TRBJ1-2	NA	TRBV19	NA	TGTGCCTCTGGGGAACGGAACTATGGCTACACCTTC	CASGERNYGYTF
TRBJ2-5	NA	TRBV5-4	NA	TGTGCCAGCGGTCCGAGAACACAGGGAACGGCCCAAGAGACCCAGTACTTC	CASGPRTQGTAQETQYF
TRBJ1-1	few	TRBV29-1	NA	TGCAGCGTCCGGGACCTTAACACTGAAGCTTTCTTT	CSVRDLNTEAFF
TRBJ2-5	NA	TRBV20-1	NA	TGCAGTGCAGGCGGGTGGGAGACCCAGTACTTC	CSAGGWETQYF
TRBJ1-1	NA	TRBV5-1	NA	TGCGCCAGCAGCTTGGGGCGGGGTAGTGGCACTGAAGCTTTCTTT	CASSLGRGSGTEAFF
TRBJ1-2	few	TRBV29-1	NA	TGCAGCGTTGAAGACCTAGGGGATGGCTACACCTTC	CSVEDLGDGYTF
TRBJ1-6	few	TRBV7-9	NA	TGTGCCAGCAGCCCCCCCGGTGGATCACCCCTCCACTTT	CASSPPGGSPLHF
TRBJ2-5	NA	TRBV25-1	NA	TGTGCCAGCAAAGAAGAGACCCAGTACTTC	CASKEETQYF
TRBJ2-3	NA	TRBV4-1	NA	TGCGCCAGCAGCCAAGAGGGCGGCGGCGGCACAGATACGCAGTATTTT	CASSQEGGGGTDTQYF
TRBJ1-4	few	TRBV14	TRBD1	TGTGCCAGCAGCCAAGGGGTAGGGACAGGTGAAAAACTGTTTTTT	CASSQGVGTGEKLFF
TRBJ2-7	NA	TRBV5-4	NA	TGTGCCAGCAGCTTGGGGCAAGAGTACGAGCAGTACTTC	CASSLGQEYEQYF
TRBJ1-1	few	TRBV30	NA	TGTGCCTGGAGTGTCCAGAGTAACACTGAAGCTTTCTTT	CAWSVQSNTEAFF
TRBJ2-5	NA	TRBV7-2	NA	TGTGCCAGCAGCTTAACACCAGAGACCCAGTACTTC	CASSLTPETQYF
TRBJ2-5	NA	TRBV7-8	TRBD1	TGTGCCAGCAGCTTGCAAGGGACAGGGGGAGAGACCCAGTACTTC	CASSLQGTGGETQYF
TRBJ2-6	NA	TRBV9	TRBD1	TGTGCCAGCAGCTTCCGGGACAGGGGTTCTGGGGCCAACGTCCTGACTTTC	CASSFRDRGSGANVLTF
TRBJ1-1	NA	TRBV9	TRBD1	TGTGCCAGCAGCGTTACAGGGGATAGGGGCTCTGAAGCTTTCTTT	CASSVTGDRGSEAFF
TRBJ1-2	NA	TRBV30	NA	TGTGCCTGGAGTGTAGACAGAAACTATGGCTACACCTTC	CAWSVDRNYGYTF
TRBJ1-4	NA	TRBV4-1	TRBD1	TGCGCCAGCAGCCAAGTCGGGACAGGAGGGGAAAAACTGTTTTTT	CASSQVGTGGEKLFF
TRBJ2-7	NA	TRBV4-1	NA	TGCGCCAGCAGCCAAGGAGAAGGGGCCTACGAGCAGTACTTC	CASSQGEGAYEQYF
TRBJ2-2	few	TRBV5-1	NA	TGCGCCAGCAGTTTCGGGACCCCGAACACCGGGGAGCTGTTTTTT	CASSFGTPNTGELFF
TRBJ1-2	NA	TRBV5-1	NA	TGCGCCAGCAGCTTCCTAAATACCGGGGATAACTATGGCTACACCTTC	CASSFLNTGDNYGYTF
TRBJ2-5	NA	TRBV5-6	NA	TGTGCCAGCAGTTTTAGCTTTGGGGGGGAGACCCAGTACTTC	CASSFSFGGETQYF
TRBJ1-1	NA	TRBV7-9	NA	TGTGCCAGCAGCTCTCAGATGCAAGCTTTCTTT	CASSSQMQAFF
TRBJ1-1	NA	TRBV30	NA	TGTGCCTGGCTGCTGAGGGCGGGCACTGAAGCTTTCTTT	CAWLLRAGTEAFF
TRBJ2-7	once	TRBV18	TRBD1	TGTGCCAGCTCACCCTCTTTGGGACAGGGGGCCGACGAGCAGTACTTC	CASSPSLGQGADEQYF
TRBJ1-1	NA	TRBV4-1	NA	TGCGCCAGCAGCCAGTCCGGGACAAGGGGACGGAACACTGAAGCTTTCTTT	CASSQSGTRGRNTEAFF